These 14 T cell receptor beta chains were all obtained from the same sample, sequenced in a study of blood T cells in healthy people across ages. Through a sample-barcoded 5' primer and a J-beta primer mix, a second PCR was run for roughly 7 to 12 cycles. In TCRdb, the 5' RACE reads were re-called with MiXCR into one record per CDR3 protein. The data show about 1.4 million distinct CDR3 sequences, approximately 59% seen once. The sample comprised blood. Receptors originate from a man between 18 and 29 years old in good health.

This rearrangement joins TRBV4-1 to TRBJ2-1; 7 bases align to TRBD2. V lost 0 bases and J lost 3; bases outside the gene matches: 8. The length of the CDR3 is 17 residues. Germline-derived CDR1 and CDR2 are MGHRA and YSYEKL. The CDR3 loop is CASSQDLTSDFYNEQFF. Here the CDR3 DNA reads TGCGCCAGCAGCCAAGACCTCACTAGCGACTTCTACAATGAGCAGTTCTTC.

This clonotype was seen only a few times. The J gene is TRBJ2-3, the V gene TRBV6-6, with TRBD2 matching over 8 bases. J was trimmed by 6 bases and V by 7 bases; bases with no gene match: 6. The CDR3 loop spans 13 amino acids. CDR1 is MNHNY, CDR2 SVGAGI, per germline (reference sequence). As DNA, the CDR3 is TGTGCCAGCATCGGGCGGGGGGTCGATACGCAGTATTTT. This codes for CASIGRGVDTQYF.

CDR3 in DNA: TGTGCCAGCAGGCCCATGAGGGGCCTTAGCTCTGGGGCCAACGTCCTGACTTTC. It encodes CASRPMRGLSSGANVLTF. V is TRBV7-2 and J is TRBJ2-6, with D perhaps matching TRBD1 or TRBD2 (5 bases each). CDR3 length: 18 amino acids. Germline V gene lookup returns CDR1 SGHTA and CDR2 FQGNSA. Deletions cut 6 bases from V and 0 bases from J, with 18 bases between.

V is TRBV10-3 and J is TRBJ2-1; 9 bases fit TRBD2. Germline values: CDR1 ENHRY, CDR2 SYGVKD. V dropped 3 bases and J dropped 7; count of bases not matched to a gene: 10. CDR3 size: 16 residues. The CDR3 nucleotides are TGTGCCATCAGTGATCCCTCTAGCGGGGTGGTGAATGAGCAGTTCTTC. Translated: CAISDPSSGVVNEQFF.

The table lists this clonotype with a few counts. CDR3 sequence reads: CASSQDHSYNYGYTF. CDR3 coding DNA: TGCGCCAGCAGCCAAGATCACAGCTATAACTATGGCTACACCTTC. The rearrangement links TRBV4-3 to TRBJ1-2; D remains unclear. CDR1 LGHNA and CDR2 YSLEER come from the germline V gene. V was trimmed by 0 bases and J by 1 base, leaving 9 bases between them. This CDR3 region has 15 residues.

This clonotype is a singleton in its sample. The chain employs TRBV4-2 and TRBJ1-2; D possibly corresponds to TRBD1 (5 bases). Germline V gene data show CDR1 as LGHNA and CDR2 as YNFKEQ. The V gene lost 0 bases and the J gene lost 13 bases, with 12 bases spanning the gap. The CDR3 length is 12 residues. The CDR3 loop reads CASSQEGLVGTF. The CDR3, as DNA: TGTGCCAGCAGCCAAGAGGGGCTCGTCGGCACCTTC.

The chain joins TRBV6-1 to TRBJ1-2, with D unclear. The CDR3 loop spans 14 amino acids. The V gene's germline CDR1 is MNHNS and CDR2 SASEGT. Trimming pared 2 bases from V and 2 bases from J, leaving 9 bases between. The CDR3 loop is CASSELYANYGYTF. The CDR3 coding sequence is TGTGCCAGCAGTGAATTATACGCCAACTATGGCTACACCTTC.

This clonotype was observed a few times. This chain joins TRBV6-6 and TRBJ1-2; D is unresolved. CDR1 is MNHNY, CDR2 SVGAGI, per germline (reference sequence). The CDR3 contains 12 residues. Trimming took 6 bases from V and 0 from J, leaving 5 bases between them. CDR3 sequence reads: CASRGSNYGYTF. DNA for the CDR3: TGTGCCAGCAGAGGCTCTAACTATGGCTACACCTTC.

The V call is TRBV29-1, the J call TRBJ2-1; 9 bases fit TRBD2. Trimming removed 2 bases from V and 11 bases from J; junction bases left unmatched: 7. Germline CDR1 and CDR2: SQVTM and ANQGSEA. The CDR3 extends over 13 amino acids. The CDR3 coding sequence is TGCAGCGTTGAAAGTCTAGCGGGATCTCAGCAGTTCTTC. Residues: CSVESLAGSQQFF.

Comments on this clonotype: An end of the junction does not agree with germline; a read error may underlie this. CDR3 loop: CAGSTPGAPPREQYF. The CDR3 coding sequence is TGTGCCGGCAGCACACCAGGGGCCCCTCCTCGTGAGCAGTACTTC. The V and J genes are TRBV5-4 and TRBJ2-7; a possible D gene is TRBD1 (6 bases). The CDR3 extends over 15 amino acids. In germline, CDR1 is SGHNT, CDR2 YYREEE (reference sequence).

The chain joins TRBV11-2 to TRBJ2-7; TRBD2 agrees at 9 bases. Looked up from germline, CDR1 is SGHAT and CDR2 is FQNNGV. This CDR3 has 15 residues. Unmatched junction bases numbered 9, after V lost 5 bases and J lost 4 bases. The CDR3, as DNA: TGTGCCAGCAGCGCGACTAGCGGAGATTCTTACGAGCAGTACTTC. This gives the protein CASSATSGDSYEQYF.

A single count supports this clonotype. CDR3 DNA: TGTGCCAGCAGCCTTCTAGTTTCCTACGAGCAGTACTTC. Protein sequence: CASSLLVSYEQYF. V gene TRBV4-2 combines with J gene TRBJ2-7, with unresolved D. Trimming shortened V by 4 bases and J by 1 base, and 8 bases separated the two germline ends. The CDR3 spans 13 residues. Germline V gene lookup returns CDR1 LGHNA and CDR2 YNFKEQ.

This rearrangement joins TRBV20-1 to TRBJ1-1, with 7 bases that match TRBD1. The CDR3 is made up of 18 amino acids. The germline CDR1 and CDR2 sequences are DFQATT and SNEGSKA (reference sequence). V gave up 3 bases and J gave up 3 bases; unmatched junction bases: 19. CDR3 region: CSASLAARQGDWDTEAFF. In DNA form, the CDR3 reads TGCAGTGCTAGTTTGGCGGCGAGACAGGGTGATTGGGACACTGAAGCTTTCTTT.

The chain has TRBV4-2 and TRBJ2-3; 8 bases fit TRBD2. Germline V gene lookup returns CDR1 LGHNA and CDR2 YNFKEQ. This CDR3 is 14 amino acids long. The V segment lost 2 bases and the J segment 8 bases; nucleotides outside the gene matches: 6. The CDR3 region is CASSQSGGVGTQYF. In DNA, the CDR3 is TGTGCCAGCAGCCAATCGGGGGGGGTTGGTACGCAGTATTTT.